This is a list of T cell receptor beta chains from one sample in a study of T cell clones after liver transplantation. Some clones are missing from TCRdb's copy, which holds only in-frame ones; the method was immunoSEQ multiplex PCR. This table has roughly 74,000 clones, under 90% appearing once. The sample was CD4+ T cells from blood, taken before liver transplant. The receptors here all came from a human donor who received a liver transplant. CDR3s include the opening cysteine and the closing phenylalanine or tryptophan. The D gene is left open where the match is weak. Clone size appears in some rows only: once, few, many, or a class for an expanded clone.

TRBJ2-1 | - | - | TRBV10-3 | TGTGCCATCAGTGTGAGCGTCGATGAGCAGTTCTTC | CAISVSVDEQFF
TRBJ1-1 | - | - | TRBV2 | TGTGCCAGCAGTGCCGGCCGAATGAACACTGAAGCTTTCTTT | CASSAGRMNTEAFF
TRBJ1-3 | - | few | TRBV7-9 | TGTGCCAGCAGCTTTAGCCAGGTCCGTGACACCATATATTTT | CASSFSQVRDTIYF
TRBJ1-1 | - | - | TRBV19 | TGTGCCAGTAGTATGGGCCCAGGAGGGGACACTGAAGCTTTCTTT | CASSMGPGGDTEAFF
TRBJ2-3 | - | - | TRBV14 | TGTGCCAGCAGCCGGTTAATTAGCGTCAGCACAGATACGCAGTATTTT | CASSRLISVSTDTQYF
TRBJ2-7 | - | - | TRBV19 | TGTGCCAGTAGTATGGGCTTCCCCTACGAGCAGTACTTC | CASSMGFPYEQYF
TRBJ2-3 | - | - | TRBV7-2 | TGTGCCAGCAGCTTAAACGGGGGCACAGATACGCAGTATTTT | CASSLNGGTDTQYF
TRBJ1-1 | TRBD1 | - | TRBV4-1 | TGCGCCAGCAGGAAAGGAGAGGGGACAGGGAGGTCAACTGAAGCTTTCTTT | CASRKGEGTGRSTEAFF
TRBJ2-3 | - | - | TRBV5-1 | TGCGCCAGCAGTGCCGGGACTTACACAGATACGCAGTATTTT | CASSAGTYTDTQYF
TRBJ2-3 | - | - | TRBV20-1 | TGCAGTGCTAGCGGCACAGATACGCAGTATTTT | CSASGTDTQYF
TRBJ2-5 | - | - | TRBV29-1 | TGCAGCTTCATACAGAGCCAAGAGACCCAGTACTTC | CSFIQSQETQYF
TRBJ2-1 | TRBD2 | - | TRBV4-3 | TGCGCCAGCAGCCAATTGGGTGTAGCGGGAGTTGAGCAGTTCTTC | CASSQLGVAGVEQFF
TRBJ2-7 | TRBD2 | - | TRBV7-3 | TGTGCCAGCAGCTTGACTAGCGGGAACTACGAGCAGTACTTC | CASSLTSGNYEQYF
TRBJ1-1 | TRBD1 | - | TRBV7-9 | TGTGCCAGCAGCTCCCCTGGGACAGCGAACACTGAAGCTTTCTTT | CASSSPGTANTEAFF
TRBJ1-4 | - | - | TRBV2 | TGTGCCAGCAGTGGGGGGGCAAAGGAAAAACTGTTTTTT | CASSGGAKEKLFF
TRBJ2-3 | - | - | TRBV7-2 | TGTGCCAGCAGCCTAGAACGGGTAGGGAACCCTAGCACAGATACGCAGTATTTT | CASSLERVGNPSTDTQYF
TRBJ2-7 | - | - | TRBV6-6 | TGTGCCAGCAGTCGACTAGCAGGGGGCTACGAGCAGTACTTC | CASSRLAGGYEQYF
TRBJ1-2 | TRBD1 | - | TRBV5-1 | TGCGCCAGCAGCTTGGAGGGACAGGGGGCGCGAGGCTACACCTTC | CASSLEGQGARGYTF
TRBJ1-4 | - | once | TRBV7-6 | TGTGCCAGCACCCTATCCGGGTGTCATTGGGGGTTTTTT | CASTLSGCHWGFF
TRBJ2-7 | - | - | TRBV11-2 | TGTGCCAGCAGCCTCGAGGCAGGGATTCCCTACGAGCAGTACTTC | CASSLEAGIPYEQYF
TRBJ1-1 | TRBD1 | - | TRBV6-5 | TGTGCCAGCAGTTACTCTACAGGGGCAACTGAAGCTTTCTTT | CASSYSTGATEAFF
TRBJ2-7 | - | - | TRBV2 | TGTGCCAGCACCTCGGACAGCTACGAGCAGTACTTC | CASTSDSYEQYF
TRBJ2-1 | - | - | TRBV30 | TGTGCCTGGAGTGTTTTTGACGTCGGGGGCCCTCAGGAGCAGTTCTTC | CAWSVFDVGGPQEQFF
TRBJ1-2 | - | - | TRBV19 | TGTGCCAGTAGTGGCGAACTGCGGGACGCAGGGGGCTACACCTTC | CASSGELRDAGGYTF
TRBJ2-1 | - | - | TRBV5-1 | TGCGCCAGCAGCCTGGTATCAGGGGTGCAGTTCTTC | CASSLVSGVQFF
TRBJ2-7 | - | - | TRBV18 | TGTGCCAGCTCACCCAATGCGGGGTCCAACGAGCAGTACTTC | CASSPNAGSNEQYF
TRBJ2-7 | - | - | TRBV10-2 | TGCGCCAGCAGGCAAGGGAGGGGGGTCTACGAGCAGTACTTC | CASRQGRGVYEQYF
TRBJ2-3 | TRBD1 | - | TRBV7-9 | TGTGCCAGCAGCCCCCGGACAGGGAGGCCTCGAGATACGCAGTATTTT | CASSPRTGRPRDTQYF
TRBJ2-1 | - | - | TRBV5-4 | TGTGCCAGCAGTTTCGCCCGCCTAAGCGGGCAGTTCTTC | CASSFARLSGQFF
TRBJ2-3 | TRBD2 | - | TRBV28 | TGTGCCAGCAGTTCTCCAGCGGGAGGGCCGAGGTGGGGGAGCACAGATACGCAGTATTTT | CASSSPAGGPRWGSTDTQYF
TRBJ2-7 | - | - | TRBV18 | TGTGCCAGCTCACCCGACCTATACGAGCAGTACTTC | CASSPDLYEQYF
TRBJ1-1 | - | once | TRBV28 | TGTGCCAGCACTACGGGGGGTGGAGGGATTAATGAAGCTTTCTTT | CASTTGGGGINEAFF
TRBJ1-4 | TRBD1 | - | TRBV5-1 | TGCGCCAGCAGCAGGATAACAGGGGAAGACGGTGAAAAACTGTTTTTT | CASSRITGEDGEKLFF
TRBJ2-1 | TRBD2 | - | TRBV28 | TGTGCCAGCAGTTTAGCGGGGGGAGTTAAAGAGCAGTTCTTC | CASSLAGGVKEQFF
TRBJ1-4 | - | - | TRBV7-3 | TGTGCCAGCGCCCGAGGGGCAAGCGAAAAACTGTTTTTT | CASARGASEKLFF
TRBJ2-1 | TRBD2 | - | TRBV30 | TGTGCCTGGAGTGTACTGACTAGCGGGAGTCGAAATGAGCAGTTCTTC | CAWSVLTSGSRNEQFF
TRBJ1-5 | - | - | TRBV10-3 | TGTGCCATCAGTGAGTTAGGGGACAATCAGCCCCAGCATTTT | CAISELGDNQPQHF
TRBJ2-2 | - | - | TRBV28 | TGTGCCAGCCGTTCCCGCAGGGCCGGGGAGCTGTTTTTT | CASRSRRAGELFF
TRBJ1-3 | - | - | TRBV11-2 | TGTGCCAGCAGCCCCTGGGGAGGGGCTGCTGGAAACACCATATATTTT | CASSPWGGAAGNTIYF
TRBJ1-1 | - | - | TRBV5-1 | TGCGCCAGCAGCTTGACAGTGAATAAGAACACTGAAGCTTTCTTT | CASSLTVNKNTEAFF
TRBJ2-1 | TRBD2 | - | TRBV5-1 | TGCGCCAGCAGTCCCGGACTAGCGACCTACAATGAGCAGTTCTTC | CASSPGLATYNEQFF
TRBJ1-1 | - | - | TRBV5-1 | TGCGCCAGCAGCCGCGGGGTTGCCCGCACTGAAGCTTTCTTT | CASSRGVARTEAFF
TRBJ2-3 | - | - | TRBV5-1 | TGCGCCAGCAGCCTTGCAAAGGGGGTCGCTCCTAGCACAGATACGCAGTATTTT | CASSLAKGVAPSTDTQYF
TRBJ1-2 | - | - | TRBV20-1 | TGCAGTGCTTATGAATATGGCTACACCTTC | CSAYEYGYTF
TRBJ2-5 | TRBD2 | - | TRBV28 | TGTGCCAGCAGTTTAACCGGGGGGGAGACCCAGTACTTC | CASSLTGGETQYF
TRBJ1-2 | TRBD1 | - | TRBV7-2 | TGTGCCAGCAGCTTAGCGCAGGGGGCATCAGGCTACACCTTC | CASSLAQGASGYTF
TRBJ2-2 | - | few | TRBV18 | TGTGCCAGCTCACCTCGACCAGTATCACGTACCAACACCGGGGAGCTGTTTTTT | CASSPRPVSRTNTGELFF
TRBJ1-2 | - | - | TRBV7-8 | TGTGCCAGCAGCACCACCGGGAAAACTTATGGCTACACCTTC | CASSTTGKTYGYTF
TRBJ1-5 | - | - | TRBV2 | TGTGCCAGCAGATTCGCCCCGGGTCAGCCCCAGCATTTT | CASRFAPGQPQHF
TRBJ2-5 | - | - | TRBV28 | TGTGCCACGCAGTATGGGGGGCGCGAGACCCAGTACTTC | CATQYGGRETQYF